The rows below give T cell receptor beta chains drawn from one sample of a study of blood T cell repertoires in COVID-19. TCRdb's table, derived via immunoSEQ multiplex PCR, lists solely in-frame clones and lacks some. The profile shows 200,000 to 300,000 clones, about 82% of them singletons. The sequenced sample consisted of PBMCs or T cells enriched from blood (not recorded which). These receptor sequences come from a woman between 45 and 65 years old with acute COVID-19. The CDR3 runs from the conserved cysteine through the conserved F or W. Rows may omit the clone size; those that give it use once, few, many or a size class.

>15|TRBV19|NA|TRBJ2-2
CASNSQASNTGELFF
>15|TRBV28|NA|TRBJ1-2
CATHPPPGQGGGYTF
>16|TRBV5-1|NA|TRBJ1-4
CASSSGLGTPNEKLFF
>15|TRBV5-1|once|TRBJ2-7
CASSQKDRGLYEQYF
>17|TRBV7-9|NA|TRBJ1-3
CASSLGAGRSSGNTIYF
>14|TRBV6-5|NA|TRBJ2-3
CASGPTRITDTQYF
>13|TRBV6-2/TRBV6-3|NA|TRBJ1-1
CASSWTGPTEAFF
>14|TRBV19|NA|TRBJ2-7
CASSIQINSYEQYF
>12|TRBV18|NA|TRBJ2-1
CASSLQGNEQFF
>14|TRBV27|NA|TRBJ1-2
CASTRGQGDYGYTF
>15|TRBV14|NA|TRBJ2-3
CASSSGTSRTDTQYF
>16|TRBV2|NA|TRBJ2-3
CASSEGRTSVSDTQYF
>16|TRBV24-1|few|TRBJ2-1
CATSDTTGQGAWEQFF
>17|TRBV19|NA|TRBJ1-5
CASSPMGRGISNQPQHF
>14|TRBV14|NA|TRBJ2-7
CASSQDWGVYEQYF
>14|TRBV7-8|NA|TRBJ1-2
CASSLGQGNYGYTF
>15|TRBV5-1|NA|TRBJ1-1
CASSLDVGMNTEAFF
>13|TRBV19|NA|TRBJ2-1
CATRTTLYNEQFF
>14|TRBV27|NA|TRBJ2-7
CASRRQGAPYEQYF
>15|TRBV30|NA|TRBJ1-4
CAWSNRGLTNEKLFF
>15|TRBV11-3|NA|TRBJ2-7
CASSLTGTSDHEQYF
>13|TRBV10-3|NA|TRBJ1-1
CAISEVGGTEAFF
>13|TRBV6-2/TRBV6-3|many|TRBJ2-3
CASSSRETDTQYF
>14|TRBV5-4|NA|TRBJ1-1
CASSSGQGVTEAFF
>14|TRBV6-5|NA|TRBJ1-1
CASSLDRMNTEAFF
>13|TRBV7-8|NA|TRBJ2-3
CASSLGGADTQYF
>17|TRBV21-1|NA|TRBJ2-7
CASSKVPGGPSFYEQYF
>18|TRBV10-1|NA|TRBJ2-1
CASREQGSSRTSYNEQFF
>13|TRBV6-2/TRBV6-3|NA|TRBJ2-7
CASSLTGMGEQYF
>16|TRBV24-1|NA|TRBJ2-3
CATSDLVGPRTDTQYF
>15|TRBV6-2/TRBV6-3|NA|TRBJ2-3
CASSYSEAATDTQYF
>14|TRBV11-3|NA|TRBJ1-1
CASSSGRANTEAFF
>16|TRBV18|NA|TRBJ2-5
CASSPGPGGRWETQYF
>15|TRBV7-6|once|TRBJ1-6
CASSLGQAYNSPLHF
>15|TRBV5-8|NA|TRBJ2-1
CASSLARGAHNEQFF
>17|TRBV4-3|NA|TRBJ1-1
CASSQDPGQGLGTEAFF
>14|TRBV7-6|NA|TRBJ2-1
CASSLETGYNEQFF
>15|TRBV5-1|NA|TRBJ2-1
CASRTSDRGYNEQFF
>15|TRBV2|NA|TRBJ1-2
CASSEAQTTSYGYTF
>13|TRBV4-3|NA|TRBJ1-2
CASSARTGDGYTF
>15|TRBV9|NA|TRBJ1-3
CASSGTEYSGNTIYF
>11|TRBV29-1|NA|TRBJ2-5
CSVGGVETQYF
>17|TRBV19|NA|TRBJ1-5
CASSPFRDWAGNQPQHF
>16|TRBV3-1/TRBV3-2|few|TRBJ1-5
CASSQGAGAGTRPQHF
>13|TRBV12-3/TRBV12-4|NA|TRBJ1-5
CASRGQGGQPQHF
>13|TRBV6-2/TRBV6-3|few|TRBJ1-2
CASSFDRVYGYTF
>16|TRBV27|NA|TRBJ1-4
CASSAGMQGANEKLFF
>12|TRBV5-1|few|TRBJ2-7
CASSLSTYEQYF
>15|TRBV30|NA|TRBJ1-5
CAWGYGTGGNQPQHF
>15|TRBV19|NA|TRBJ1-5
CASRKGFGSNQPQHF
>13|TRBV7-3|NA|TRBJ1-1
CASSSLTGTEAFF
>15|TRBV5-1|NA|TRBJ2-1
CASSRDRSSYNEQFF
>16|TRBV6-1|NA|TRBJ2-2
CASSEANRRYTGELFF
>15|TRBV14|few|TRBJ2-1
CASSLPKSSYNEQFF